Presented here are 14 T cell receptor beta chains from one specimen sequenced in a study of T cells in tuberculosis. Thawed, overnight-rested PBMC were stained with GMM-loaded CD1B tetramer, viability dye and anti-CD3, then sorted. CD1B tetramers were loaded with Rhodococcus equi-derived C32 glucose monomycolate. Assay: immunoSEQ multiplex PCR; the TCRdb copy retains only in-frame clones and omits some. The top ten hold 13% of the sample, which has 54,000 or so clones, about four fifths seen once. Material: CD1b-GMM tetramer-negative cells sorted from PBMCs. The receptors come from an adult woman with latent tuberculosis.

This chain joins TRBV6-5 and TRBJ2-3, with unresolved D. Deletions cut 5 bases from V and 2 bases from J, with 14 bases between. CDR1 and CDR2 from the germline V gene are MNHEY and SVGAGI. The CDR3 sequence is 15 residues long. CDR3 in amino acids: CASSKLPKSTDTQYF. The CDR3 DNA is TGTGCCAGCAGTAAACTACCTAAGTCCACAGATACGCAGTATTTT.

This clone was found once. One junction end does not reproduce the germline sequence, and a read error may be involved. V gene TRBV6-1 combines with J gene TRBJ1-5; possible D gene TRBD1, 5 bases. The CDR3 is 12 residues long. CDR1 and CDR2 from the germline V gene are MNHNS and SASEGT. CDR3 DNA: TGTGCCAGCAGCGGCGGGACCACCCACCCCCTTTTT. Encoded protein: CASSGGTTHPLF.

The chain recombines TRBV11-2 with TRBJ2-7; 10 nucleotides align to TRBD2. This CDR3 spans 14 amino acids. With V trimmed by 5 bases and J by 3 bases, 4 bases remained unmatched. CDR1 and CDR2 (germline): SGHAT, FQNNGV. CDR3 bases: TGTGCCAGCAGCCCTAGCGGGAGTTACTACGAGCAGTACTTC. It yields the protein CASSPSGSYYEQYF.

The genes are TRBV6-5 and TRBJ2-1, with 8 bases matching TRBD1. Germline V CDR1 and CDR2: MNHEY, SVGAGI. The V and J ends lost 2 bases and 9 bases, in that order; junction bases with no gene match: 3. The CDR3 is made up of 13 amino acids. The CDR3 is CASSYDRGTEQFF. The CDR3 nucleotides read TGTGCCAGCAGTTACGACAGGGGAACTGAGCAGTTCTTC.

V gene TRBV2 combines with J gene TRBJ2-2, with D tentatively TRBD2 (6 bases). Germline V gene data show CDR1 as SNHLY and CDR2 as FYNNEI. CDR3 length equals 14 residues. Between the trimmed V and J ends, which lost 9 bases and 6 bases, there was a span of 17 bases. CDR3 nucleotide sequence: TGTGCCAGTCGGGACTTGCCGATGGCCGGGGAGCTGTTTTTT. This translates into CASRDLPMAGELFF.

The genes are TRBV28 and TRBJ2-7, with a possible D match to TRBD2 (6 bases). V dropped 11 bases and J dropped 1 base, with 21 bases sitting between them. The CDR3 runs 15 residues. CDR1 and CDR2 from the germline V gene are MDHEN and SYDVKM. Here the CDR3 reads CAALKTGTGSYEQYF. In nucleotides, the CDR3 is TGTGCCGCCCTCAAAACCGGGACTGGATCCTACGAGCAGTACTTC. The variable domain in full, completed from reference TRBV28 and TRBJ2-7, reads DVKVTQSSRYLVKRTGEKVFLECVQDMDHENMFWYRQDPGLGLRLIYFSYDVKMKEKGDIPEGYSVSREKKERFSLILESASTNQTSMYLCAALKTGTGSYEQYFGPGTRLTVT.

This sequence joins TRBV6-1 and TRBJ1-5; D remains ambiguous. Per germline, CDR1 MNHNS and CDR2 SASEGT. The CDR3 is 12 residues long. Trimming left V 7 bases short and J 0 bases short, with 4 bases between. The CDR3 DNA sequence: TGTGCCAGCACTAATAGCAATCAGCCCCAGCATTTT. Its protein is CASTNSNQPQHF.

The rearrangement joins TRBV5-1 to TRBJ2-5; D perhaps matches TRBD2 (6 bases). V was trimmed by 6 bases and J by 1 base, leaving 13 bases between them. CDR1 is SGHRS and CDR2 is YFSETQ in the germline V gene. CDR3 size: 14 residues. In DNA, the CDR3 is TGCGCCAGCACAATGGTAGCGGCCCAAGAGACCCAGTACTTC. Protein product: CASTMVAAQETQYF.

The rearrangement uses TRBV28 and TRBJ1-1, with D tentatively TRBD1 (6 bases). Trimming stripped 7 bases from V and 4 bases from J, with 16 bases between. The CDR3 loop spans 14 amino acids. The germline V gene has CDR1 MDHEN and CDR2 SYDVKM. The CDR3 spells CASNNRGARTEAFF. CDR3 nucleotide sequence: TGTGCCAGCAATAACCGGGGGGCGCGCACTGAAGCTTTCTTT.

The CDR3 reads CASSRQGGDQPQHF. The CDR3, as DNA: TGTGCCAGCAGTCGACAGGGTGGGGATCAGCCCCAGCATTTT. This chain uses TRBV6-5 with TRBJ1-5; 7 bases align to TRBD1. The germline V gene has CDR1 MNHEY and CDR2 SVGAGI. The CDR3 runs to 14 residues. V was pared by 5 bases and J by 5 bases, with 6 bases of the junction left unmatched.

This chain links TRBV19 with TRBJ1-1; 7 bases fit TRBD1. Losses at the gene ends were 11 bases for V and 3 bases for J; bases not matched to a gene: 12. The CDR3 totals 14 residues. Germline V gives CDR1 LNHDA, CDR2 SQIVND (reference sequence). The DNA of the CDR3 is TGTGCCGGGGACAGTAACTCCAAGGACACTGAAGCTTTCTTT. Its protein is CAGDSNSKDTEAFF.

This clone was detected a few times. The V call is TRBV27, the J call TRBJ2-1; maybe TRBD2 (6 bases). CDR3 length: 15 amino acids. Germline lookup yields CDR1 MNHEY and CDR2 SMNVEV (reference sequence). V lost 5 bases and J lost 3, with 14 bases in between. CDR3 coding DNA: TGTGCCAGCAGTCCCCGGGACTCCCTCTACAATGAGCAGTTCTTC. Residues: CASSPRDSLYNEQFF.

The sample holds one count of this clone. The CDR3 reads CASSPRTSGGDTQYF. DNA of the CDR3: TGTGCCAGCTCACCGAGGACTAGCGGGGGTGATACGCAGTATTTT. The chain is built from TRBV18 and TRBJ2-3; TRBD2 agrees at 13 bases. The CDR3 extends over 15 amino acids. V was clipped by 3 bases and J by 6 bases; unmatched bases: 3. The germline gives CDR1 KGHSH, CDR2 LQKENI.

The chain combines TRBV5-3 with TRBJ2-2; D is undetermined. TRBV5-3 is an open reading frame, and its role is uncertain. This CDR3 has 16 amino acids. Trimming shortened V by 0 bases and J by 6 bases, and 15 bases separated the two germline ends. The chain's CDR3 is CARSLVITIEAGELFF. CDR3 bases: TGTGCCAGAAGCTTGGTCATAACGATTGAGGCCGGGGAGCTGTTTTTT.